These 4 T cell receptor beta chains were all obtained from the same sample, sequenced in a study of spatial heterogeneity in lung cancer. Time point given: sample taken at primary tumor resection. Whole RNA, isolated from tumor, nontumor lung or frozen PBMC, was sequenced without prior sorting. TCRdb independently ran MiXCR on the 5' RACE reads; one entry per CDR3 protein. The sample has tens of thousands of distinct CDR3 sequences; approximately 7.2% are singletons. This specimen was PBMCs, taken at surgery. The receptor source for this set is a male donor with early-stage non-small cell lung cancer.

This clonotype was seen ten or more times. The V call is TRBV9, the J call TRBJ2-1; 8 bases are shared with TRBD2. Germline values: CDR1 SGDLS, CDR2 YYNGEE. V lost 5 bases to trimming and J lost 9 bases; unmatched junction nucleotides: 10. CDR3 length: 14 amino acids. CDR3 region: CASSAGTRSGEQFF. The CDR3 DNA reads TGTGCCAGCAGTGCCGGGACTAGATCGGGTGAGCAGTTCTTC.

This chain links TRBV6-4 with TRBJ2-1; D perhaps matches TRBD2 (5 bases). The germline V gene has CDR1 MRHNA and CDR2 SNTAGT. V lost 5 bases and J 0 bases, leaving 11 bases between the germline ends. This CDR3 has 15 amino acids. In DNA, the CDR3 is TGTGCCAGCAGTCGAGAGGGCCGCTCCTACAATGAGCAGTTCTTC. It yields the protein CASSREGRSYNEQFF.

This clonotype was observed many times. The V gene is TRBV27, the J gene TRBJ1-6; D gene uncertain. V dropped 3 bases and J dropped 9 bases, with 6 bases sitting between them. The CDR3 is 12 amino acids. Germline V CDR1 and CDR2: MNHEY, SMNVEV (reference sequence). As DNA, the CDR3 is TGTGCCAGCAGTTTCCCAAGTTCACCCCTCCACTTT. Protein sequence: CASSFPSSPLHF.

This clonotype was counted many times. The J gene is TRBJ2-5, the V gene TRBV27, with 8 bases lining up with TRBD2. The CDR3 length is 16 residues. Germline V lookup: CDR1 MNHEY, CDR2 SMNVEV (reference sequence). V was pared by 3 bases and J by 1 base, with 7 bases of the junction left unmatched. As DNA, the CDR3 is TGTGCCAGCAGTTTCATGGTAGCGGGGCCCCAAGAGACCCAGTACTTC. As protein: CASSFMVAGPQETQYF.